The 16 T cell receptor beta chains below were found in one sample sequenced in a study of liver allograft versus peripheral blood T cells. Turning to the study itself: Within transplanted livers, the T cell receptor repertoires were examined and compared against the repertoires present in the peripheral blood of liver transplant recipients.

Via MiXCR, TCRdb re-called the reads, giving one row per CDR3 protein. This sample has about 14,000 distinct CDR3 sequences, with roughly 22% found just once. The receptors were sampled from a human patient who had a liver transplant. The graft donor may have contributed some T cells.

This clonotype was detected ten times or more. The V gene is TRBV5-4, the J gene TRBJ1-3; unclear D gene. Germline lookup yields CDR1 SGHNT and CDR2 YYREEE (reference sequence). V was pared by 0 bases and J by 10 bases, with 17 bases between. CDR3 length: 15 residues. CDR3 nucleotides: TGTGCCAGCAGCTTGGCCGGCAGCTCCCTAAGAACCATATATTTT. Its translation: CASSLAGSSLRTIYF.

The J gene is TRBJ2-1, the V gene TRBV20-1, with 12 bases aligning to TRBD2. The germline gives CDR1 DFQATT, CDR2 SNEGSKA (reference sequence). This CDR3 is 18 amino acids long. V trimming: 3 bases; J trimming: 4 bases; junction bases outside the gene matches: 13. The CDR3 DNA follows: TGCAGTGCTAGTTTACTAGCGGGAGGTTTGGGATTTTACAATGAGCAGTTCTTC. Translated: CSASLLAGGLGFYNEQFF.

This clonotype was seen many times. The chain combines TRBV19 with TRBJ1-3, with TRBD1 as a possible D gene (6 bases). This CDR3 comprises 15 residues. Trimming shortened V by 5 bases and J by 0 bases, and 11 bases separated the two germline ends. Looked up from germline, CDR1 is LNHDA and CDR2 is SQIVND (reference sequence). This CDR3 reads CASSATGGSGNTIYF. Here the CDR3 DNA reads TGTGCCAGTAGTGCGACAGGTGGCTCTGGAAACACCATATATTTT. Filled out from reference TRBV19 and TRBJ1-3, the complete variable domain reads DGGITQSPKYLFRKEGQNVTLSCEQNLNHDAMYWYRQDPGQGLRLIYYSQIVNDFQKGDIAEGYSVSREKKESFPLTVTSAQKNPTAFYLCASSATGGSGNTIYFGEGSWLTVV.

J is TRBJ2-3 and V is TRBV7-2; 8 bases match TRBD2. The CDR3 covers 14 residues. The V gene end was trimmed by 2 bases and the J gene end by 6 bases; junction bases not matched to a gene: 4. Germline CDR1 SGHTA, CDR2 FQGNSA. This CDR3 reads CASSLRRGVDTQYF. The CDR3 DNA sequence: TGTGCCAGCAGCTTAAGGCGGGGGGTGGATACGCAGTATTTT.

The chain uses TRBV6-5 and TRBJ1-6, with D hard to call. CDR3 length: 14 amino acids. Trimming took off 0 bases at V and 9 bases at J, with 9 bases between the two ends. Per the germline V gene, CDR1 is MNHEY and CDR2 is SVGAGI. The CDR3 DNA is TGTGCCAGCAGTTACTCGAGTTCTACTTCACCCCTCCACTTT. Translated, it gives CASSYSSSTSPLHF.

This clonotype came up many times. J is TRBJ1-1 and V is TRBV7-2; a weak D match, TRBD1 (5 bases). This CDR3 contains 14 residues. Per germline, CDR1 SGHTA and CDR2 FQGNSA. Trimming took 2 bases from V and 4 from J, leaving 11 bases between them. The CDR3: CASSLPGGGTEAFF. The CDR3 bases are TGTGCCAGCAGCTTACCGGGGGGTGGCACTGAAGCTTTCTTT.

This clonotype is judged medium-sized. CDR3 nucleotides: TGTGCCAGTAGTATTACAGGCGGCAGGGCAAGTTCACGGGAAAATGGCTACACCTTC. Protein product: CASSITGGRASSRENGYTF. The chain carries TRBV19 and TRBJ1-2; TRBD1 might be the D (5 bases). This CDR3 comprises 19 residues. CDR1 and CDR2 (germline): LNHDA, SQIVND (reference sequence). Trimming pared 3 bases from V and 6 bases from J, leaving 29 bases between.

The chain couples TRBV6-5 to TRBJ2-6; 10 bases map to TRBD1. V gave up 7 bases and J gave up 2 bases; unmatched junction bases: 5. The germline V gene has CDR1 MNHEY and CDR2 SVGAGI. There are 16 residues in the CDR3. The CDR3 protein is CASTGTGVTGANVLTF. The CDR3 region has the DNA TGTGCCAGCACCGGGACAGGGGTAACTGGGGCCAACGTCCTGACTTTC.

This clonotype is labeled as medium-sized. J is TRBJ1-2 and V is TRBV6-6, with 7 bases fitting TRBD1. Germline assignment: CDR1 MNHNY and CDR2 SVGAGI (reference sequence). The CDR3 totals 16 residues. V shed 5 bases and J 3 bases; nucleotides not matched to a gene: 12. Here the CDR3 reads CASSHQGGGLDYGYTF. The DNA for the CDR3 is TGTGCCAGCAGTCACCAGGGAGGGGGCTTGGACTATGGCTACACCTTC.

This clonotype is labeled medium-sized. This rearrangement joins TRBV7-2 to TRBJ1-6; TRBD1 agrees at 10 bases. Germline V gives CDR1 SGHTA, CDR2 FQGNSA. The CDR3 is 16 residues long. V was clipped by 4 bases and J by 9 bases; unmatched bases: 9. CDR3 bases: TGTGCCAGCAGCTCACAGGGACAGGGGATAGCTTCACCCCTCCACTTT. It encodes CASSSQGQGIASPLHF.

V gene TRBV20-1 combines with J gene TRBJ1-2, with TRBD1 identical over 8 bases. The CDR3 spans 14 residues. V trimming: 3 bases; J trimming: 5 bases; junction bases outside the gene matches: 8. Germline V gene data show CDR1 as DFQATT and CDR2 as SNEGSKA (reference sequence). The CDR3 protein is CSARRQGIQYGYTF. The CDR3 DNA sequence: TGCAGTGCTAGGAGACAGGGGATACAATATGGCTACACCTTC.

Only one count was recorded for this clonotype. The rearrangement uses TRBV7-4 and TRBJ1-5; possible D gene TRBD1, 5 bases. Germline V gene data show CDR1 as SGHVT and CDR2 as SQSDAQ. The CDR3 totals 11 residues. The CDR3 DNA sequence: TGTACCAACTCCTACAGGCAGCCCCAGCATTTT. The encoded protein is CTNSYRQPQHF.

The V gene is TRBV12-3 or TRBV12-4, the J gene TRBJ1-2; D is ambiguous. This CDR3 has 12 residues. Between the trimmed V and J ends, which lost 5 bases and 8 bases, there was a span of 12 bases. Here the CDR3 DNA reads TGTGCCAGCAGTGGACCCACCTGGGGCTACACCTTC. This encodes CASSGPTWGYTF.

This clonotype was recorded a few times. The chain uses TRBV7-9 and TRBJ1-2; D unresolved. The CDR3 runs 12 residues. Trimming pared 1 base from V and 13 bases from J, leaving 13 bases between. Germline CDR1 reads SEHNR; CDR2 reads FQNEAQ (reference sequence). The CDR3 protein is CASSLEGRSGTF. The CDR3 DNA is TGTGCCAGCAGCTTAGAGGGCAGATCGGGCACCTTC.

This chain connects TRBV30 to TRBJ2-3; D remains unclear. Between the trimmed V and J ends, which lost 2 bases and 8 bases, there was a span of 8 bases. Germline V gene sequence: CDR1 GTSNPN, CDR2 SVGIG (reference sequence). This CDR3 has 11 residues. CDR3 loop: CAWSLLGTQYF. CDR3 DNA: TGTGCCTGGAGTCTGTTAGGTACGCAGTATTTT. Looking up the rest from reference TRBV30 and TRBJ2-3 gives the full variable domain: SQTIHQWPATLVQPVGSPLSLECTVEGTSNPNLYWYRQAAGRGLQLLFYSVGIGQISSEVPQNLSASRPQDRQFILSSKKLLLSDSGFYLCAWSLLGTQYFGPGTRLTVL.

This clonotype was counted many times. The J gene is TRBJ1-4, the V gene TRBV18; weak D call: TRBD1 (6 bases). V lost 6 bases and J 0 bases, leaving 11 bases between the germline ends. The CDR3 covers 15 residues. Germline CDR1 is KGHSH and CDR2 is LQKENI. CDR3 residues: CASSPRQATNEKLFF. In DNA form, the CDR3 reads TGTGCCAGCTCCCCCAGACAGGCAACTAATGAAAAACTGTTTTTT.